This TCR beta chain appears in the sequencing data of a study of blood T cell repertoires in COVID-19. On the study more broadly: Sites across the United States, Italy and Spain contributed samples from acute and convalescent COVID-19.

Seattle-derived patients entered the study during active infection and were followed longitudinally. TCRdb's copy holds only in-frame clones and misses some; the assay was immunoSEQ multiplex PCR. The sample has about 110,000 clones, over 60% seen once; the top ten hold more than 5.5%. The sequencing input was peripheral blood. This clonotype originated in an elderly man with COVID-19, enrolled during active disease.

The CDR3 loop is CASALRQCGTEAFF. The CDR3 DNA is TGTGCCAGCGCCCTACGTCAGTGCGGCACTGAAGCTTTCTTT. The gene calls are TRBV21-1 and TRBJ1-1. TRBV21-1 is recorded as a pseudogene. The CDR3 runs to 14 residues.